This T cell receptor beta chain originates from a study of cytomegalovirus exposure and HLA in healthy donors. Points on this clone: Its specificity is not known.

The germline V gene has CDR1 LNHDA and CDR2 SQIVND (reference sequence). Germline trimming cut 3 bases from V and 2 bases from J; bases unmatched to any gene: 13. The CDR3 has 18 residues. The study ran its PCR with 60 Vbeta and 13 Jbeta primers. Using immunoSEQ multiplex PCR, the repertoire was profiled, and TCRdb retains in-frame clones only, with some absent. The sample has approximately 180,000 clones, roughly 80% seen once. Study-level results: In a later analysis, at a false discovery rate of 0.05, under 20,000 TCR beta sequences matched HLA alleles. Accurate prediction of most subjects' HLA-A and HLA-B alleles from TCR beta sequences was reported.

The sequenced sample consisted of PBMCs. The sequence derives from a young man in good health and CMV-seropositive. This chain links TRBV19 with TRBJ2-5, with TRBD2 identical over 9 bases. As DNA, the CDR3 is TGTGCCAGTAGTATCTATAATCGCGGGAGGGTGAGACAAGAGACCCAGTACTTC. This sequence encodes CASSIYNRGRVRQETQYF.